Reported below is one TCR beta chain. The ends lost 5 bases at V and 6 bases at J; junction bases unmatched: 7. Germline V gives CDR1 SGHTA, CDR2 FQGNSA. CDR3 length equals 14 residues. The record originates from a study of CD8+CD57+ T cells in acquired aplastic anemia. CDR3 and TCR beta VDJ profiling relied on genomic DNA as the template. MiXCR was run by TCRdb on the reads, yielding one entry per CDR3 protein. The table has about 180,000 distinct CDR3 sequences, 46% seen once; the top ten hold about 2.9%. The genes are TRBV7-2 and TRBJ2-5, with 9 bases that match TRBD1. Sequencing was carried out using sorted CD4+, CD8+, or CD8+CD57+ T cells (not recorded which) from PBMCs. The receptor comes from a human donor in good health. The CDR3 reads CASSQAGTGKTQYF. As DNA, the CDR3 is TGTGCCAGCAGCCAAGCCGGGACAGGGAAGACCCAGTACTTC.